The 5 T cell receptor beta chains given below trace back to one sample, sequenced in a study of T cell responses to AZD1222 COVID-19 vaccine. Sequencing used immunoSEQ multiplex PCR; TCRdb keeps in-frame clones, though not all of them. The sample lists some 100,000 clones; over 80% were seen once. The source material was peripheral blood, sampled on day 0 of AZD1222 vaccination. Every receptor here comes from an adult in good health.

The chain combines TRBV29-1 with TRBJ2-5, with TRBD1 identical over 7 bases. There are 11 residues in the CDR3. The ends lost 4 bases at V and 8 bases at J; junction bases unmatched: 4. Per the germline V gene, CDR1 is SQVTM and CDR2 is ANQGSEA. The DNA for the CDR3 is TGCAGCGTTGTCAGGGGGAACACCCAGTACTTC. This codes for CSVVRGNTQYF.

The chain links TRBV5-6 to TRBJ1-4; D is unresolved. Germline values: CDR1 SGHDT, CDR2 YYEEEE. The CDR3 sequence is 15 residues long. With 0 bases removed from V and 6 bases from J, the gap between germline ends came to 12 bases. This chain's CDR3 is CASSLAPSPDEKLFF. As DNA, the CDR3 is TGTGCCAGCAGCTTGGCGCCTTCCCCGGATGAAAAACTGTTTTTT.

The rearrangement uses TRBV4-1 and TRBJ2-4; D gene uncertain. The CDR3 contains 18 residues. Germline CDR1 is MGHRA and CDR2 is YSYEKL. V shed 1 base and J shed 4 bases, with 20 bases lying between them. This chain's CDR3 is CASSQGLRATAFKNIQYF. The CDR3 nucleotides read TGCGCCAGCAGCCAAGGACTTAGGGCAACGGCATTTAAAAACATTCAGTACTTC.

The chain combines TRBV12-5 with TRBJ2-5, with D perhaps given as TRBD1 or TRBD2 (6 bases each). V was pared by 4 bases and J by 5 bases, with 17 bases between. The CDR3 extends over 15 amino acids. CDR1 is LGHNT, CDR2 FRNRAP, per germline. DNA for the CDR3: TGTGCTAGTGGTTCGGGGCTGGGGGGCCTTGAGACCCAGTACTTC. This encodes CASGSGLGGLETQYF.

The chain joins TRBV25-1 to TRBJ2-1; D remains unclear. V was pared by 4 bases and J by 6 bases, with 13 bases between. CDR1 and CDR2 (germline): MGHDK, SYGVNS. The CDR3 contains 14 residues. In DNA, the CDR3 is TGTGCCAGCAGTGGTTCGACTTATCCCAATGAGCAGTTCTTC. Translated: CASSGSTYPNEQFF.